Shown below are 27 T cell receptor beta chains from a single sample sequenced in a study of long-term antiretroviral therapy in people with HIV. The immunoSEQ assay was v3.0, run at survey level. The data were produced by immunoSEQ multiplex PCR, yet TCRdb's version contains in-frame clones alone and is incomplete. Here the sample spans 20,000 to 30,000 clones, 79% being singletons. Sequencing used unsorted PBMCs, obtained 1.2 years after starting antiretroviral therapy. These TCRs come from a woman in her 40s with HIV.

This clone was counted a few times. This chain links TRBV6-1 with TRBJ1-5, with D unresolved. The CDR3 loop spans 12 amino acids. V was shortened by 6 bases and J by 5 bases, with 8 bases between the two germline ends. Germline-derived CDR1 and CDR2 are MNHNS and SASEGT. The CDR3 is CASRGHDQPQHF. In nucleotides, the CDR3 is TGTGCCAGCAGAGGTCACGATCAGCCCCAGCATTTT.

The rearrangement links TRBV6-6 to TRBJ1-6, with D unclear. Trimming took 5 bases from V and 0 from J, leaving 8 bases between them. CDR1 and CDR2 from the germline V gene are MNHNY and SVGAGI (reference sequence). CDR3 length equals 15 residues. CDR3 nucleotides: TGTGCCAGCAGTACAGAAAGCTCCTATAATTCACCCCTCCACTTT. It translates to CASSTESSYNSPLHF.

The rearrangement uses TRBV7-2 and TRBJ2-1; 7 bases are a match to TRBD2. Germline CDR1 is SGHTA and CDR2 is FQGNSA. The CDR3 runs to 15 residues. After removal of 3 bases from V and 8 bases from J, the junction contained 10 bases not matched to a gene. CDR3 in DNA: TGTGCCAGCAGCTTCCGGCGGGGGTCTGTCGATGAGCAGTTCTTC. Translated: CASSFRRGSVDEQFF.

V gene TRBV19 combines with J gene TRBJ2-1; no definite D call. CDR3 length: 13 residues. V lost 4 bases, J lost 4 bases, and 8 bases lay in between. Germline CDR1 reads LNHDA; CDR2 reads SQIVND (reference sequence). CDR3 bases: TGTGCCAGTAGTACGGACCCTTACAATGAGCAGTTCTTC. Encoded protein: CASSTDPYNEQFF.

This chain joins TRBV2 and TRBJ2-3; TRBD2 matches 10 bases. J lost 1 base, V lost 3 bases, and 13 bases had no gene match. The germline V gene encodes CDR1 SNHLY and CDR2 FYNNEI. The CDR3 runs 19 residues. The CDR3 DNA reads TGTGCCAGCAGTGACGATTTAGCGGGAGGACGTAAGGGCACAGATACGCAGTATTTT. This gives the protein CASSDDLAGGRKGTDTQYF.

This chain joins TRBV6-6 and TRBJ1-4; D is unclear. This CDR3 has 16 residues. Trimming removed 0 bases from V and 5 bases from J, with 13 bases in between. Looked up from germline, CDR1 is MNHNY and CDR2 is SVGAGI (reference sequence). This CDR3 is CASSYSSTAKNEKLFF. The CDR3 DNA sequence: TGTGCCAGCAGTTACTCGAGCACGGCTAAAAATGAAAAACTGTTTTTT.

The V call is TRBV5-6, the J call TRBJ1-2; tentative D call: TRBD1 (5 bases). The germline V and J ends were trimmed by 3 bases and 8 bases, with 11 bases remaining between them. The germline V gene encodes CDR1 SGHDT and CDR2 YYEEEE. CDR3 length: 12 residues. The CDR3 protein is CASSSQGWGYTF. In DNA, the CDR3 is TGTGCCAGCAGCTCTCAGGGTTGGGGCTACACCTTC.

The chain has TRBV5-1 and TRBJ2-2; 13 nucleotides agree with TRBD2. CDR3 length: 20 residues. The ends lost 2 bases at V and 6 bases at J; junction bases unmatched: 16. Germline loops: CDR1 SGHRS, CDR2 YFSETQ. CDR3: CASSFGTSGTGLRRSGELFF. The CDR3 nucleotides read TGCGCCAGCAGCTTTGGGACTAGCGGGACGGGGCTTAGACGGTCCGGGGAGCTGTTTTTT.

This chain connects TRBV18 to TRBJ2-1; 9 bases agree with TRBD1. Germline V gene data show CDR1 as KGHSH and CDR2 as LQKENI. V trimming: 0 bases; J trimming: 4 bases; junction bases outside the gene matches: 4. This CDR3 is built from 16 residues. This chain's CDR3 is CASSPPDRGLYNEQFF. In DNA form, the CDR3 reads TGTGCCAGCTCACCACCGGACAGGGGTCTTTACAATGAGCAGTTCTTC.

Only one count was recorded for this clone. CDR3 DNA: TGTGCCAGCAGCTCCCAGTACAATGAGCAGTTCTTC. This gives the protein CASSSQYNEQFF. This chain connects TRBV7-2 to TRBJ2-1; unclear D gene. There are 12 residues in the CDR3. Germline V gene sequence: CDR1 SGHTA, CDR2 FQGNSA. Trimming cost V 4 bases and J 4 bases, with 5 bases left between them.

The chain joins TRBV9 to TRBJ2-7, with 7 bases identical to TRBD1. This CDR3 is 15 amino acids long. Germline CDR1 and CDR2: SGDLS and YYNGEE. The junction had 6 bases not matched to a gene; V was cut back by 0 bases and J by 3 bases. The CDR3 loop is CASSVAGTAYYEQYF. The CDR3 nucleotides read TGTGCCAGCAGCGTAGCAGGGACAGCCTACTACGAGCAGTACTTC.

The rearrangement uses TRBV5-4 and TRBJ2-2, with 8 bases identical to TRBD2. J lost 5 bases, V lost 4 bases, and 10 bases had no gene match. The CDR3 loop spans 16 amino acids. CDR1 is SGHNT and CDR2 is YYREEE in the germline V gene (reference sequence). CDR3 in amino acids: CASSPHPGLETGELFF. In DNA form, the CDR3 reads TGTGCCAGCAGCCCACACCCGGGACTAGAGACCGGGGAGCTGTTTTTT.

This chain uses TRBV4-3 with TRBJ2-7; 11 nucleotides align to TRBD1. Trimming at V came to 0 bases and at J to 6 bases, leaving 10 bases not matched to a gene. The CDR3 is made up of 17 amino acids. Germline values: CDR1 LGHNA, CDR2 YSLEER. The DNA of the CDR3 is TGCGCCAGCAGCCAAGACTTGAGGGGACAGGGGGGCAGCGAGCAGTACTTC. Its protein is CASSQDLRGQGGSEQYF.

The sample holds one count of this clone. CDR3 DNA: TGTGCCAGCAGTTTATCAGGGGGGGGAAAACTGTTTTTT. The encoded protein is CASSLSGGGKLFF. The rearrangement links TRBV27 to TRBJ1-4; possibly TRBD1 for D (6 bases). CDR1 and CDR2 from the germline V gene are MNHEY and SMNVEV (reference sequence). The CDR3 runs 13 residues. Trimming took off 0 bases at V and 10 bases at J, with 9 bases between the two ends. Full variable domain (missing parts from reference TRBV27 and TRBJ1-4): EAQVTQNPRYLITVTGKKLTVTCSQNMNHEYMSWYRQDPGLGLRQIYYSMNVEVTDKGDVPEGYKVSRKEKRNFPLILESPSPNQTSLYFCASSLSGGGKLFFGSGTQLSVL.

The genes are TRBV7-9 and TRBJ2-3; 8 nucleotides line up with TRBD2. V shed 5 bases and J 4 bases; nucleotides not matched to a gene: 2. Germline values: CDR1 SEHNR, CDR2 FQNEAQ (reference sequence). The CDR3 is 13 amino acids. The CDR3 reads CASSQGLADTQYF. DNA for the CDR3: TGTGCCAGCAGCCAGGGACTAGCAGATACGCAGTATTTT.

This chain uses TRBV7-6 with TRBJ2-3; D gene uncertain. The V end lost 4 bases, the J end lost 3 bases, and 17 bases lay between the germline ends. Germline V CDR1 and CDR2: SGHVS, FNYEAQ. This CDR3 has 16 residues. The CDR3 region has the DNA TGTGCCAGCAGCTCCGTGACCCGGTTGGGGACAGATACGCAGTATTTT. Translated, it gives CASSSVTRLGTDTQYF.

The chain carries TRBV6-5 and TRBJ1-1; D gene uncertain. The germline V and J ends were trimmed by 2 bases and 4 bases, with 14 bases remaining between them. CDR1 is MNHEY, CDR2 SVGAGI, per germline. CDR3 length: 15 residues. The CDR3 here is CASSYPTGWGTEAFF. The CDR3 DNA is TGTGCCAGCAGTTACCCCACTGGGTGGGGCACTGAAGCTTTCTTT.

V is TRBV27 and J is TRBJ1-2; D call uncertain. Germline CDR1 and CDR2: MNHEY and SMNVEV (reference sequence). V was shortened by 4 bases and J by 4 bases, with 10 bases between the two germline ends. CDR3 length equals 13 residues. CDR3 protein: CASSSPGGYGYTF. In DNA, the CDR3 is TGTGCCAGCAGTTCCCCCGGAGGCTATGGCTACACCTTC.

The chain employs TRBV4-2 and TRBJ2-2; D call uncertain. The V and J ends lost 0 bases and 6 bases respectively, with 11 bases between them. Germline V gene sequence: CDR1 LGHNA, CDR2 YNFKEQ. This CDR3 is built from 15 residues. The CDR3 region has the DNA TGTGCCAGCAGCCAAGATGTTGGGTTTTCCGGGGAGCTGTTTTTT. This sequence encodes CASSQDVGFSGELFF.

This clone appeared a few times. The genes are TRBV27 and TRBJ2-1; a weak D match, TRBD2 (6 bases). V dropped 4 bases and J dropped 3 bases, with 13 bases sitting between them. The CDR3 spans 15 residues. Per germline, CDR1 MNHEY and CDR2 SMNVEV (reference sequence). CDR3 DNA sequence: TGTGCCAGCAGTTCGTGGTCGGGAGTCTACAATGAGCAGTTCTTC. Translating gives CASSSWSGVYNEQFF.

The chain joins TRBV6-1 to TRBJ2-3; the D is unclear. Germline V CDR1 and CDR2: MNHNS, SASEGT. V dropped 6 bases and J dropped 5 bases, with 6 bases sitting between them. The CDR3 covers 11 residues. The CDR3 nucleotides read TGTGCCAGCAGCACGCGAGATACGCAGTATTTT. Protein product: CASSTRDTQYF.

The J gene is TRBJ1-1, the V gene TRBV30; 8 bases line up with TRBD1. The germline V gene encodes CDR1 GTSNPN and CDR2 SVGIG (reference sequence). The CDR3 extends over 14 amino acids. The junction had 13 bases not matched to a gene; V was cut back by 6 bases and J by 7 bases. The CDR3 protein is CACQQGEGWDEAFF. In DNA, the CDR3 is TGTGCCTGCCAACAGGGGGAGGGCTGGGATGAAGCTTTCTTT.

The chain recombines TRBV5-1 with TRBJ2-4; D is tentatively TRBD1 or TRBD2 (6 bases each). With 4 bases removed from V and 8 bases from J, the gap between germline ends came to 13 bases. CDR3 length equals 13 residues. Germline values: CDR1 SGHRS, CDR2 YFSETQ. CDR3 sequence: CASSPTGGDIQYF. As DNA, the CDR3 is TGCGCCAGCAGCCCGACAGGAGGGGACATTCAGTACTTC.

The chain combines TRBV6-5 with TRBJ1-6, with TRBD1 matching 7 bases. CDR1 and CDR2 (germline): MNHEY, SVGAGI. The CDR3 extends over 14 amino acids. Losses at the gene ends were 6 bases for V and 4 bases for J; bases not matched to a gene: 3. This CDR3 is CASRGQSYNSPLHF. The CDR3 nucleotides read TGTGCCAGCAGGGGACAGTCTTATAATTCACCCCTCCACTTT.

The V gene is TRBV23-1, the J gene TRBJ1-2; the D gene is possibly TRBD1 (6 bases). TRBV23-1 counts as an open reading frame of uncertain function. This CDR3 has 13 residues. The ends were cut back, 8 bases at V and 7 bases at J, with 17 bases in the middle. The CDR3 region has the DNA TGCGCCAGCGGAGGGGGGAAATTCAGTGGCTACACCTTC. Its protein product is CASGGGKFSGYTF.

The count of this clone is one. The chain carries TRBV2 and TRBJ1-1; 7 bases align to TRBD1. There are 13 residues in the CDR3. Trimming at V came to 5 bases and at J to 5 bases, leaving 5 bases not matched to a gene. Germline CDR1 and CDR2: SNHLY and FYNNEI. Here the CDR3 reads CASSLTGRTEAFF. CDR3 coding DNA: TGTGCCAGCAGTTTGACAGGGAGGACTGAAGCTTTCTTT. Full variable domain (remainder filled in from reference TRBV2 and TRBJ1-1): EPEVTQTPSHQVTQMGQEVILRCVPISNHLYFYWYRQILGQKVEFLVSFYNNEISEKSEIFDDQFSVERPDGSNFTLKIRSTKLEDSAMYFCASSLTGRTEAFFGQGTRLTVV.

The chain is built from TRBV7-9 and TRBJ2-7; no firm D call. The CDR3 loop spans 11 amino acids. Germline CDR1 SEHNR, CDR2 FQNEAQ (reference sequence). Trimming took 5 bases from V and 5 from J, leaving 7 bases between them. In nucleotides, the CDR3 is TGTGCCAGCAGCGTTTCCCACGAGCAGTACTTC. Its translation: CASSVSHEQYF.